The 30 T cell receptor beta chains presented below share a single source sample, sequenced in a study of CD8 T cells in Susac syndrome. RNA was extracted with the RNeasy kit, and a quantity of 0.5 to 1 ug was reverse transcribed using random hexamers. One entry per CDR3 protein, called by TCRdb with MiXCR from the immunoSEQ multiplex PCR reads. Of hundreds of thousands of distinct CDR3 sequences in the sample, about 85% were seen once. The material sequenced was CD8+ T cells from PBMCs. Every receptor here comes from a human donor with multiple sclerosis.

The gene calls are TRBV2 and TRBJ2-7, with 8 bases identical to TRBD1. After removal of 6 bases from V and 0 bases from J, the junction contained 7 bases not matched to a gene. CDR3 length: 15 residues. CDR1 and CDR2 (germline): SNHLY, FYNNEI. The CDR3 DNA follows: TGTGCCAGCAGGGCATGGGGACAGGCCTCCTACGAGCAGTACTTC. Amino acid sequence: CASRAWGQASYEQYF.

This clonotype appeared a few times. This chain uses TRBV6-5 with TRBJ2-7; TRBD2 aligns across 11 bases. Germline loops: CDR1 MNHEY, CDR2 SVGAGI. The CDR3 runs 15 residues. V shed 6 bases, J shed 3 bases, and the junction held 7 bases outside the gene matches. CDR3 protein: CASSLTSGGYYEQYF. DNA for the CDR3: TGTGCCAGCAGCCTTACTAGCGGGGGTTACTACGAGCAGTACTTC.

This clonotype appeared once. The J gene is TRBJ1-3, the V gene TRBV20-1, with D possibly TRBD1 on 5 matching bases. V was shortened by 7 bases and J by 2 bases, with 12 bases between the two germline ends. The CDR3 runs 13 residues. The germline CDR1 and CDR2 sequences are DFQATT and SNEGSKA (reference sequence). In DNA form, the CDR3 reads TGCAGTGGAAGGGGCCGTACTGGAAACACCATATATTTT. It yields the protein CSGRGRTGNTIYF.

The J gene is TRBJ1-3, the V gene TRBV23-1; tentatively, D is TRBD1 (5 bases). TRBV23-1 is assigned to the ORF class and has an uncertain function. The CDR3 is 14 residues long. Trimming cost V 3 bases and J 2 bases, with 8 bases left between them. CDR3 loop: CASSHLGPGNTIYF. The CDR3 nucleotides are TGCGCCAGCAGTCATTTGGGGCCTGGAAACACCATATATTTT.

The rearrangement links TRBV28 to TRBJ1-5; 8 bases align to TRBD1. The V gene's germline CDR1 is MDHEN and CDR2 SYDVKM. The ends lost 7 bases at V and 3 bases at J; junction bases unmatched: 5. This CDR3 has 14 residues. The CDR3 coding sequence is TGTGCCAGCACGCAGGGGGCTCTCAATCAGCCCCAGCATTTT. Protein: CASTQGALNQPQHF. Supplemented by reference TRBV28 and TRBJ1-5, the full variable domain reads DVKVTQSSRYLVKRTGEKVFLECVQDMDHENMFWYRQDPGLGLRLIYFSYDVKMKEKGDIPEGYSVSREKKERFSLILESASTNQTSMYLCASTQGALNQPQHFGDGTRLSIL.

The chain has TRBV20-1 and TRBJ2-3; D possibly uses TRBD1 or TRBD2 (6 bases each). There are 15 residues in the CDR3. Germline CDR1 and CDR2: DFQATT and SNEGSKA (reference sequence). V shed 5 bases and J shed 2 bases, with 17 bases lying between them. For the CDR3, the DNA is TGCAGTGCTTCCGGGGGCGGAGAGTTCACAGATACGCAGTATTTT. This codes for CSASGGGEFTDTQYF.

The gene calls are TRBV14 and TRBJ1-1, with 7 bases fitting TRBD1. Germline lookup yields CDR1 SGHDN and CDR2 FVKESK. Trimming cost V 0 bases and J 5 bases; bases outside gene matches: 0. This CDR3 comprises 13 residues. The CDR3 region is CASSQETGTEAFF. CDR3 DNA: TGTGCCAGCAGCCAAGAGACAGGGACTGAAGCTTTCTTT.

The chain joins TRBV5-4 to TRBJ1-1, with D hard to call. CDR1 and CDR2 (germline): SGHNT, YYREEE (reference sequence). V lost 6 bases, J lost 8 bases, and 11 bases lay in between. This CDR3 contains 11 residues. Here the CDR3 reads CASIGVEEAFF. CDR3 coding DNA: TGTGCCAGCATTGGGGTCGAAGAAGCTTTCTTT.

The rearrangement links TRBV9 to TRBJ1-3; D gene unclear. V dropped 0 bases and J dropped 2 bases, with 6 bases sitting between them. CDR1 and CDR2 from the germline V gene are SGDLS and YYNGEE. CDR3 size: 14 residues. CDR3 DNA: TGTGCCAGCAGCGTAGAGGGCACTGGAAACACCATATATTTT. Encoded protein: CASSVEGTGNTIYF.

In DNA, the CDR3 is TGTGCCAGCAGTGAATATGACAGTCCGCACGAGCAGTACTTC. Protein sequence: CASSEYDSPHEQYF. The chain carries TRBV6-1 and TRBJ2-7, with D possibly being TRBD1 (5 bases). V was clipped by 2 bases and J by 5 bases, with 13 bases between them. CDR3 size: 14 residues. Per the germline V gene, CDR1 is MNHNS and CDR2 is SASEGT.

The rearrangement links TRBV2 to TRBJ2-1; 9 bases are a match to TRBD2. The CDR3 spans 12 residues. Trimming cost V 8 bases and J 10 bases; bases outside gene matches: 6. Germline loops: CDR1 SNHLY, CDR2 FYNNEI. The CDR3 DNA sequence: TGTGCCAGCCGTGCTAGCGGGGACGAGCAGTTCTTC. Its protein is CASRASGDEQFF.

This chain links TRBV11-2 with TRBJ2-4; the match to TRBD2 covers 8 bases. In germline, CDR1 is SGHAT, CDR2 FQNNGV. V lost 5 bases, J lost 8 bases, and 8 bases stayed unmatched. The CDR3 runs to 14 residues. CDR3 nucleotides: TGTGCCAGCAGCGCGGCGGGACTAGAGGACATTCAGTACTTC. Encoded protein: CASSAAGLEDIQYF.

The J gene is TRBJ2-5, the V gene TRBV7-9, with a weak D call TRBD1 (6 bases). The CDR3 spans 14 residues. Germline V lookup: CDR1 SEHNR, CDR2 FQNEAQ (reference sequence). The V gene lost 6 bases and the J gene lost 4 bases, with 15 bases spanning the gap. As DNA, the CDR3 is TGTGCCAGCAGTACTCCGGGACAAGGAGAGACCCAGTACTTC. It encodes CASSTPGQGETQYF.

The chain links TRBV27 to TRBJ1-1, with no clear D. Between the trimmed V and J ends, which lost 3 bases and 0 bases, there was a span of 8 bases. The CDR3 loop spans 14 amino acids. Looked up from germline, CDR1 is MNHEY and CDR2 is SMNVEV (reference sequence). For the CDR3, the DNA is TGTGCCAGCAGTTTTTCGGCCATGAACACTGAAGCTTTCTTT. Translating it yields CASSFSAMNTEAFF.

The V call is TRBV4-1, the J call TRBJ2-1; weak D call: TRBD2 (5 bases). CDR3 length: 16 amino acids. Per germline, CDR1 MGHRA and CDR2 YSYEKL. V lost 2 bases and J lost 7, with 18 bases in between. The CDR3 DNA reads TGCGCCAGCAGCCAACTGCTAGCTTCCCCGGGTAATGAGCAGTTCTTC. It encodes CASSQLLASPGNEQFF.

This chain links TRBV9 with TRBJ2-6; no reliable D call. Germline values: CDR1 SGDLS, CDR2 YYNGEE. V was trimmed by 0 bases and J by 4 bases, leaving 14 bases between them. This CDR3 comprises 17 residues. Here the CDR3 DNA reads TGTGCCAGCAGCGTAGCACTGGAAAGTTCCGGGGCCAACGTCCTGACTTTC. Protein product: CASSVALESSGANVLTF. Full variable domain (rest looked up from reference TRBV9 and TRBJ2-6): DSGVTQTPKHLITATGQRVTLRCSPRSGDLSVYWYQQSLDQGLQFLIQYYNGEERAKGNILERFSAQQFPDLHSELNLSSLELGDSALYFCASSVALESSGANVLTFGAGSRLTVL.

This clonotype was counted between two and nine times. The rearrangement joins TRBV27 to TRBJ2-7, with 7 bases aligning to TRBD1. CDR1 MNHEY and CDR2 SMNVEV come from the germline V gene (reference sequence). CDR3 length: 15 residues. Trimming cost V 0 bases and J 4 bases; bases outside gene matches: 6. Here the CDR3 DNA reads TGTGCCAGCAGTTTATCCCCGGACAGGTTATACGAGCAGTACTTC. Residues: CASSLSPDRLYEQYF.

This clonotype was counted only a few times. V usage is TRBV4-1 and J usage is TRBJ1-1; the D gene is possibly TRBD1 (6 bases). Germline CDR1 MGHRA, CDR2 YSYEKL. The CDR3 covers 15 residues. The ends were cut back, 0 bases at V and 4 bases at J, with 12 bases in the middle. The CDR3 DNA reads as TGCGCCAGCAGCCAAGAGGGAGGAGGGGGCACTGAAGCTTTCTTT. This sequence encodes CASSQEGGGGTEAFF.

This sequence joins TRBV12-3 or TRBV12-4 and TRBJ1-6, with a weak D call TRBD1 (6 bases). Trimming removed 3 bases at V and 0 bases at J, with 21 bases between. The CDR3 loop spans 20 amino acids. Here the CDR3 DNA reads TGTGCCAGCAGTTTCCAAATCGTCGGCAGGGGTAGCTCCTATAATTCACCCCTCCACTTT. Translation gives CASSFQIVGRGSSYNSPLHF.

The CDR3, as DNA: TGTGCCAGCAGCGCACTAGCGACGGCCGGGGAGCTGTTTTTT. As protein: CASSALATAGELFF. J is TRBJ2-2 and V is TRBV13; 7 positions match TRBD2. V was clipped by 5 bases and J by 6 bases; unmatched bases: 6. The CDR3 is 14 amino acids. Germline-derived CDR1 and CDR2 are PRHDT and FYEKMQ (reference sequence).

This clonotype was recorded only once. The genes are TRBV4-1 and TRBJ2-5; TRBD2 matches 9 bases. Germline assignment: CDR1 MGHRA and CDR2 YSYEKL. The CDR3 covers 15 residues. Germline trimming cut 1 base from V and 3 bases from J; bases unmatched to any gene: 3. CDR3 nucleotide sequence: TGCGCCAGCAGCCAAGGGCGGGAGGGGGAAGAGACCCAGTACTTC. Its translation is CASSQGREGEETQYF.

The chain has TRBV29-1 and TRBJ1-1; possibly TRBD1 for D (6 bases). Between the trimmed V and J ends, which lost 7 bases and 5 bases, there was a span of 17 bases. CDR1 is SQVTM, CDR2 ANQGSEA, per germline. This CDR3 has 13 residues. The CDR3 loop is CSAMDSEQTEAFF. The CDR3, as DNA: TGCAGCGCGATGGACAGTGAACAGACTGAAGCTTTCTTT. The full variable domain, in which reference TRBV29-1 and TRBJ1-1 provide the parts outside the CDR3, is SAVISQKPSRDICQRGTSLTIQCQVDSQVTMMFWYRQQPGQSLTLIATANQGSEATYESGFVIDKFPISRPNLTFSTLTVSNMSPEDSSIYLCSAMDSEQTEAFFGQGTRLTVV.

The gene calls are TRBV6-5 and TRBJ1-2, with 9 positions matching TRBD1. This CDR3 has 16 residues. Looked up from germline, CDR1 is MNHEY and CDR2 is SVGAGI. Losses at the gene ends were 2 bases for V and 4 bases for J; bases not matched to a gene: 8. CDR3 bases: TGTGCCAGCAGTTACCACGACAGGGGACAGGGCTATGGCTACACCTTC. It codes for CASSYHDRGQGYGYTF.

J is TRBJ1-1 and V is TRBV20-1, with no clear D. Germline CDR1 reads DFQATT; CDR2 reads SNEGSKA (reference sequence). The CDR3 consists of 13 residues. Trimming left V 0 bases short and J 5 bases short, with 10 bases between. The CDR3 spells CSARDFLGTEAFF. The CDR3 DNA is TGCAGTGCTAGAGATTTTTTAGGTACTGAAGCTTTCTTT.

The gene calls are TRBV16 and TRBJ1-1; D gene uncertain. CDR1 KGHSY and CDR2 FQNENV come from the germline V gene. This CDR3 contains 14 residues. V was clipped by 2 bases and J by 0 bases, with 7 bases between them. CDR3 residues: CASSQKYVNTEAFF. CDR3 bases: TGTGCCAGCAGCCAAAAATACGTGAACACTGAAGCTTTCTTT.

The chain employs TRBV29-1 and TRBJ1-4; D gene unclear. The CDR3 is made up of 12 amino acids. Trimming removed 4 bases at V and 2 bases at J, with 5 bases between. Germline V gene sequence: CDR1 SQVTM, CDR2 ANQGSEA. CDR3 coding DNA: TGCAGCGTTGGAGATACTAATGAAAAACTGTTTTTT. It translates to CSVGDTNEKLFF. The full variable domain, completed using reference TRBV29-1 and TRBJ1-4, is SAVISQKPSRDICQRGTSLTIQCQVDSQVTMMFWYRQQPGQSLTLIATANQGSEATYESGFVIDKFPISRPNLTFSTLTVSNMSPEDSSIYLCSVGDTNEKLFFGSGTQLSVL.

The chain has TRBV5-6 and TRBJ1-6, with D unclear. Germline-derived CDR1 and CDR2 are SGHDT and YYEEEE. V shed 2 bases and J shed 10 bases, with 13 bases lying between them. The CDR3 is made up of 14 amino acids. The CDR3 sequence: CASSFADLESPLHF. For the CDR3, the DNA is TGTGCCAGCAGCTTCGCTGATTTAGAGTCACCCCTCCACTTT.

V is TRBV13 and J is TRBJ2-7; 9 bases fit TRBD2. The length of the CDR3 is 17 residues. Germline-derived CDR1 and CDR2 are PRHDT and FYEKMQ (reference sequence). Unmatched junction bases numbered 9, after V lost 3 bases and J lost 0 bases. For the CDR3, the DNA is TGTGCCAGCAGCTTCGTCGGAGCGGGAGGAGCCTCCTACGAGCAGTACTTC. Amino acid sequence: CASSFVGAGGASYEQYF. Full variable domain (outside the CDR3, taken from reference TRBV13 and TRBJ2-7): AAGVIQSPRHLIKEKRETATLKCYPIPRHDTVYWYQQGPGQDPQFLISFYEKMQSDKGSIPDRFSAQQFSDYHSELNMSSLELGDSALYFCASSFVGAGGASYEQYFGPGTRLTVT.

The CDR3 coding sequence is TGTGCCAGCAGCCAGCGGCGGGGAACCCGCGAGCAGTACTTC. This sequence encodes CASSQRRGTREQYF. This sequence joins TRBV6-5 and TRBJ2-7, with a weak D call TRBD2 (6 bases). This CDR3 region has 14 residues. Germline CDR1 and CDR2: MNHEY and SVGAGI. V was pared by 6 bases and J by 6 bases, with 18 bases between.

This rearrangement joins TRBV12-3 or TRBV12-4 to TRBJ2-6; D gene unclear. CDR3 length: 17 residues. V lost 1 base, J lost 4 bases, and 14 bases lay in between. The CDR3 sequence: CASSLVGLATGANVLTF. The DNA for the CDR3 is TGTGCCAGCAGTTTAGTAGGGCTGGCGACCGGGGCCAACGTCCTGACTTTC.